The clone carrying this TCR beta chain was observed a few times. Its antigen is not identified. This specimen belongs to a study of a mutant IDH1 vaccine in newly diagnosed glioma. Overall study: Vaccination was launched 4-6 weeks after radiotherapy alone, or with temozolomide cycles. Patients were pretreated with radiotherapy, temozolomide, or both, mostly both. The treated group averaged 40.4 years old and was about 60% male, about 38% female. The study, taken as a whole, reports: Variations in leading peripheral T cell clonotypes appeared to have no connection with pseudoprogression.

Only in-frame clones appear in the TCRdb table, and some are missing; sequencing was by immunoSEQ multiplex PCR. The table records approximately 30,000 clones, approximately 80% of them present only once. V lost 4 bases and J 4 bases, leaving 7 bases between the germline ends. In germline, CDR1 is SQVTM, CDR2 ANQGSEA. The CDR3 covers 11 residues. Specified time point: week 23, last vaccination. Doses of 300 ug of mutant IDH1 20-mer peptide were given with topical imiquimod. This receptor was obtained from a woman in her 30s with glioma. Sample: PBMCs, taken from a glioma patient whose treatment included an IDH1 peptide vaccine. The chain recombines TRBV29-1 with TRBJ1-2; no clear D. CDR3 residues: CSVGGSYGYTF. CDR3 nucleotide sequence: TGCAGCGTTGGCGGGTCCTATGGCTACACCTTC.